These T cell receptor beta chains were read from a single sample in a study of cytomegalovirus exposure and HLA in healthy donors. Generated by immunoSEQ multiplex PCR, the TCRdb table keeps only in-frame clones and is missing some. The table shows 200,000 to 250,000 clones, with less than 90% occurring only once. The specimen was PBMCs. The receptor source for this set is a woman aged 18-29 years in good health and CMV-seronegative. Each CDR3 is given with its conserved first and last residue. The D gene is left open where the match is weak. Expanded clones are given a class, and other clones once, few, many or no size at all.

D gene,V gene,clone size,J gene,CDR3 length,CDR3 DNA,CDR3 protein
TRBD2,TRBV6-1,once,TRBJ2-5,15,TGTGCCAGCAGCATAGCGGGGGGGCATCTAGAGACCCAGTACTTC,CASSIAGGHLETQYF
TRBD1,TRBV19,-,TRBJ2-7,15,TGTGCCAGTAGTACCCACAGGGGGCGATCTGGCGAGCAGTACTTC,CASSTHRGRSGEQYF
-,TRBV5-1,-,TRBJ2-6,20,TGCGCCAGCAGCTTGGTTCCCTCGAGGGCCCCCTACTCTGGGGCCAACGTCCTGACTTTC,CASSLVPSRAPYSGANVLTF
TRBD1,TRBV7-6,-,TRBJ1-4,15,TGTGCCAGCAGCCAAGGACAGGGTATGGGAGAAAAACTGTTTTTT,CASSQGQGMGEKLFF
-,TRBV9,-,TRBJ1-2,14,TGTGCCAGCAGCGTTCGTACGGAGGGGGGTGGCTACACCTTC,CASSVRTEGGGYTF
-,TRBV29-1,-,TRBJ2-7,12,TGCAGCGTTGTCTTCAGCTCCTACGAGCAGTACTTC,CSVVFSSYEQYF
-,TRBV2,-,TRBJ2-1,15,TGTGCCAGCCACTCGACACCCAGCTCCTACAATGAGCAGTTCTTC,CASHSTPSSYNEQFF
TRBD2,TRBV6-5,-,TRBJ2-5,15,TGTGCCAGCAGTTTACGACTAGCGGGAGCCGAGACCCAGTACTTC,CASSLRLAGAETQYF
TRBD1,TRBV6-1,-,TRBJ1-3,18,TGTGCCAGCAGTGAAGCCCCCCCTACCGGGACAGGGAGGTACACCATATATTTT,CASSEAPPTGTGRYTIYF
-,TRBV7-3,-,TRBJ1-1,14,TGTGCCAGCAGCCTGATCCCGGGGGGAACTGAAGCTTTCTTT,CASSLIPGGTEAFF
TRBD2,TRBV27,-,TRBJ2-2,15,TGTGCCAGCAGTTTGGGACTAGGGAACACCGGGGAGCTGTTTTTT,CASSLGLGNTGELFF
TRBD1,TRBV11-3,-,TRBJ2-7,13,TGTGCCAGCAGCTATGGACAGGACTACGAGCAGTACTTC,CASSYGQDYEQYF
TRBD2,TRBV5-1,-,TRBJ2-3,15,TGCGCCAGCAGCCTTAGCGGGCTGAGCCGGGATACGCAGTATTTT,CASSLSGLSRDTQYF
-,TRBV5-1,-,TRBJ2-1,16,TGCGCCAGCAGCTTGGACGGGGGGCCCTCCTACAATGAGCAGTTCTTC,CASSLDGGPSYNEQFF
TRBD2,TRBV7-6,-,TRBJ2-1,16,TGTGCCAGCAGCTTCCGCGGGACTAGCGCCTACAATGAGCAGTTCTTC,CASSFRGTSAYNEQFF
-,TRBV9,-,TRBJ1-1,15,TGTGCCAGCAGCCCACACAGTGGGAGGGGCACTGAAGCTTTCTTT,CASSPHSGRGTEAFF
TRBD2,TRBV4-1,-,TRBJ2-7,15,TGCGCCAGCAGCCAAGAAGAGGCTAGCGGCTACGAGCAGTACTTC,CASSQEEASGYEQYF
-,TRBV5-4,-,TRBJ2-3,15,TGTGCCAGCAGCGCGTATTCTGGGGTGACAGATACGCAGTATTTT,CASSAYSGVTDTQYF
-,TRBV25-1,once,TRBJ1-2,12,TGTGCCAGCAGTGACGGCCCCTATGGCTACACCTTC,CASSDGPYGYTF
-,TRBV5-1,-,TRBJ2-1,15,TGCGCCAGCAGCTTGGCAGGGACCTCCTACAATGAGCAGTTCTTC,CASSLAGTSYNEQFF
TRBD1,TRBV6-5,-,TRBJ2-7,15,TGTGCCAGCAGTCAAGGACAGGGGAGCTCCTACGAGCAGTACTTC,CASSQGQGSSYEQYF
TRBD1,TRBV9,few,TRBJ1-4,14,TGTGCCAGCAGCCCCCGACAGGGTGGTGAAAAACTGTTTTTT,CASSPRQGGEKLFF
TRBD1,TRBV13,-,TRBJ2-7,15,TGTGCCAGCAGCTCAACCGGGACAGGGGTTTGGGAGCAGTACTTC,CASSSTGTGVWEQYF
TRBD1,TRBV10-2,-,TRBJ1-5,12,TGCGCCAGCAGTGAGACAGGGGGGCCCCAGCATTTT,CASSETGGPQHF
-,TRBV4-1,-,TRBJ1-1,14,TGCGCCAGCAGCCAAGAAATAGGGAACACTGAAGCTTTCTTT,CASSQEIGNTEAFF
-,TRBV7-3,-,TRBJ2-6,16,TGTGCCAGCAGCTTAACGAAAGGGGTCGGGGCCAACGTCCTGACTTTC,CASSLTKGVGANVLTF
-,TRBV27,-,TRBJ1-1,17,TGTGCCAGCAGTTTAGGGGGGACGATATATTTGGGCACTGAAGCTTTCTTT,CASSLGGTIYLGTEAFF
-,TRBV2,-,TRBJ2-3,12,TGTGCCAGCAGTATAACCACAGATACGCAGTATTTT,CASSITTDTQYF
-,TRBV27,-,TRBJ1-5,14,TGTGCCAGCATGGGTCTCACTAGCAATCAGCCCCAGCATTTT,CASMGLTSNQPQHF
-,TRBV7-3,few,TRBJ2-7,13,TGTGCCAGCAGCTTCATGAACGGCCACGAGCAGTACTTC,CASSFMNGHEQYF
-,TRBV5-5,-,TRBJ2-7,15,TGTGCCAGCAGTTTACTACAGGGAGGAAGGTACGAGCAGTACTTC,CASSLLQGGRYEQYF
-,TRBV9,-,TRBJ1-1,14,TGTGCCAGCAGCGTATGGGAGGGGAACACTGAAGCTTTCTTT,CASSVWEGNTEAFF
TRBD1,TRBV6-5,-,TRBJ2-2,14,TGTGCCAGCAGTTACTACAGGGGCACCGGGGAGCTGTTTTTT,CASSYYRGTGELFF
TRBD1,TRBV5-1,-,TRBJ2-7,14,TGCGCCAGCAGCTTGGGGGACAGGGGAGGCGAGCAGTACTTC,CASSLGDRGGEQYF
-,TRBV19,once,TRBJ1-5,16,TGTGCCAGTAGATCGGGTAGGACGGATAGCAATCAGCCCCAGCATTTT,CASRSGRTDSNQPQHF
TRBD1,TRBV5-6,-,TRBJ2-5,14,TGTGCCAGCAGCTACGGACAGGGGCGAGAGACCCAGTACTTC,CASSYGQGRETQYF
-,TRBV15,-,TRBJ2-6,18,TGTGCCACCAGCCGACGGGACACTAAACTATCTGGGGCCAACGTCCTGACTTTC,CATSRRDTKLSGANVLTF
-,TRBV6-5,-,TRBJ2-7,11,TGTGCCAGCAGTTCCCTTTACGAGCAGTACTTC,CASSSLYEQYF
-,TRBV5-6,once,TRBJ2-7,12,TGTGCCAGCAGCTCTAGACTGAGCGAGCAGTACTTC,CASSSRLSEQYF
-,TRBV30,-,TRBJ1-2,14,TGTGCCTGGAGTAGGGGAGTAGCTAACTATGGCTACACCTTC,CAWSRGVANYGYTF
-,TRBV30,few,TRBJ1-5,12,TGTGCCTGGAGTAAGGGTTGGCAGCCCCAGCATTTT,CAWSKGWQPQHF
-,TRBV5-6,-,TRBJ2-5,15,TGTGCCAGCAGCTTATGGGGGGGCCTTGGGGAGACCCAGTACTTC,CASSLWGGLGETQYF
-,TRBV30,-,TRBJ2-7,11,TGTGCCTGGGAACAGTCTGAGGAGCAGTACTTC,CAWEQSEEQYF
-,TRBV6-4,-,TRBJ2-1,15,TGTGCCAGCAGTCCTCTTTCGGGTTCCTACAATGAGCAGTTCTTC,CASSPLSGSYNEQFF
-,TRBV2,-,TRBJ1-1,10,TGTGCCAGCGGGAGAGGGGAAGCTTTCTTT,CASGRGEAFF
-,TRBV6-1,-,TRBJ1-1,13,TGTGCCAGCAGTGGAGGGCGGAACACTGAAGCTTTCTTT,CASSGGRNTEAFF
TRBD1,TRBV5-1,-,TRBJ1-3,16,TGCGCCAGCAGCGAGAAGGACAGGAGCTCTGGAAACACCATATATTTT,CASSEKDRSSGNTIYF
-,TRBV10-3,-,TRBJ2-3,13,TGTGCCATCCACTCCGGCAACACAGATACGCAGTATTTT,CAIHSGNTDTQYF
-,TRBV27,-,TRBJ1-1,12,TGTGCCAGCAGTCCCCGGGGCACGTCGGCTTTCTTT,CASSPRGTSAFF
-,TRBV30,few,TRBJ2-3,13,TGTGCCTGGAGTGTACGGCGGTCAGATACGCAGTATTTT,CAWSVRRSDTQYF